This T cell receptor (beta chain) was sequenced in a study of control samples from healthy donors and cancer patients. The CDR3 is made up of 15 amino acids. Clones were read by immunoSEQ multiplex PCR, and TCRdb kept only the in-frame ones, dropping some. The sample contains under 450,000 clones, roughly 90% of which appear only once. Input material: PBMCs. V and J are TRBV21-1 and TRBJ1-5; no check of the table's D call, TRBD1, against the DNA was made. TRBV21-1 is a pseudogene segment. The receptor comes from a man aged 35-49 years with head and neck cancer. The CDR3 DNA sequence: TGTGCCAGCAGGGGGACAGAATATAGCAATCAGCCCCAGCATTTT. Its translation is CASRGTEYSNQPQHF.